The T cell receptor (beta chain) under discussion was sequenced for a study of OX40 agonist ivuxolimab in advanced cancers. With respect to the entire study: Ivuxolimab, which targeted the costimulatory receptor OX40 (CD134), was an agonistic, fully human IgG2 monoclonal antibody. Intravenous ivuxolimab was administered to patients every 2 weeks at six dose levels: 0.01, 0.1, 0.3, 1.5, 3 and 10 mg/kg. Of the approximately 53 patients in dose escalation, approximately 20 had hepatocellular carcinoma, around 15 had melanoma, 9 had renal cell carcinoma and 9 had head and neck cancer. A male proportion of 82.7% and a mean age of roughly 58 years, ranging from 23 to 79, were recorded for the dose-escalation cohort. Patients were allowed to have had prior anti-PD-1, anti-PD-L1 or anti-CTLA-4 therapy, and around two fifths of the dose-escalation patients had been treated with checkpoint inhibitors. Three dose-escalation patients achieved partial responses, one with hepatocellular carcinoma and two with cutaneous melanoma. The purpose of peripheral TCRbeta sequencing was to test whether ivuxolimab changed TCR sequence diversity and led to clonal T-cell expansion. The monotherapy dose-escalation portion (N = 52 patients) of the phase I ivuxolimab trial is reported in the paper.

The trim is 1 base for V and 0 bases for J, with a gap of 9 bases between the germline ends. The cysteine opens and the phenylalanine closes a CDR3 of 15 amino acids. Only the CDR3 DNA stays, 45 bases, in frame from base 1. Reading the germline V gene gives CDR1 MGHRA and CDR2 YSYEKL. In the case of this clone: Its antigen is still unknown. Qualities for individual bases were not recorded, and no much larger clone is one base off.

To sequence the TCRbeta CDR3 region, genomic DNA was isolated from the sorted cells. TCRbeta CDR3 regions were sequenced using the immunoSEQ Assay. TCRdb holds this immuneACCESS table with in-frame rearrangements only. Some clones are missing; in checked studies, unresolved V genes explain under half, and the rest has no known cause. The sample contains 150,000 to 170,000 clones, 94% of them found a single time. Clones ranked in the top ten supply about 0.31% of the sample. The full study reports these points: Low levels of normalized T-cell clonal expansion were also seen in some patients who did not respond. In the 0.1-3.0 mg/kg groups, partial responders had among the lowest normalized peripheral clonal expansion, particularly in CD8+ T cells. At doses of 0.1 to 3.0 mg/kg, clonal expansion of both CD4+ and CD8+ blood T cells was observed from baseline to week 6. On average, CD8+ T cells showed more expanded clones than CD4+ T cells after ivuxolimab. The antigen specificity of the clonally expanded peripheral T cells was not determined.

Patients with a history of autoimmune disease or receiving systemic immunosuppression were excluded from the trial. Peripheral blood for TCR sequencing was drawn from every dose cohort at baseline, at cycle 4 day 1 and at cycle 7 day 1. The samples were drawn from a first-in-human, open-label, multicenter phase I dose-escalation trial of ivuxolimab. Adults with locally advanced or metastatic melanoma, renal cell carcinoma, hepatocellular carcinoma or head and neck squamous cell carcinoma were enrolled in the trial. Before TCR sequencing, CD4+ T cells and CD8+ T cells were sorted from peripheral blood as separate populations.

The sequence derives from an adult with an advanced solid tumor such as melanoma, head and neck, liver or kidney cancer. Sequenced here: CD4+ or CD8+ T cells sorted from blood, sampled in a trial of the OX40 agonist ivuxolimab. Recombination connected TRBV4-1 to TRBJ1-1, with an unclear D gene assignment. The sequenced DNA: TGCGCCAGCAGCCAAGGGCCAGTATTGAACACTGAAGCTTTCTTT. Its coded protein is CASSQGPVLNTEAFF.